Below, 10 T cell receptor beta chains from the same sample are listed, as sequenced in a study of T cell responses to AZD1222 COVID-19 vaccine. Repertoires were generated with immunoSEQ multiplex PCR, while TCRdb's copy carries only in-frame clones and drops some. Among tens of thousands of clones, 92% were seen once, and the ten largest hold roughly 3%. The sequences come from peripheral blood, collected 28 days after the second AZD1222 dose. The source of these receptors is an adult who received the AZD1222 COVID-19 vaccine.

This rearrangement joins TRBV3-1 (or the pseudogene TRBV3-2) to TRBJ1-2, with a possible D match to TRBD1 (6 bases). The germline V gene encodes CDR1 LGHDT and CDR2 YNNKEL (reference sequence). This CDR3 spans 16 amino acids. V was clipped by 4 bases and J by 8 bases, with 23 bases between them. The CDR3 DNA reads TGTGCCAGCAGCCTATTAAGTACTGGGGGCGCGGGAGGCTACACCTTC. Its protein product is CASSLLSTGGAGGYTF.

This clone was seen a single time. CDR3 sequence (DNA): TGTGCCAGTAGATTGACAGGGGGCTCGAAAAACAATGAGCAGTTCTTC. It is translated as CASRLTGGSKNNEQFF. V usage is TRBV19 and J usage is TRBJ2-1; 10 bases agree with TRBD1. V dropped 6 bases and J dropped 5; count of bases not matched to a gene: 10. The CDR3 extends over 16 amino acids. Germline assignment: CDR1 LNHDA and CDR2 SQIVND (reference sequence).

The chain combines TRBV19 with TRBJ1-5; D gene unclear. The germline V gene encodes CDR1 LNHDA and CDR2 SQIVND (reference sequence). V lost 5 bases, J lost 4 bases, and 12 bases lay in between. CDR3 length: 14 residues. CDR3: CASSGGRLNQPQHF. The CDR3 region has the DNA TGTGCCAGTAGTGGAGGACGGCTAAATCAGCCCCAGCATTTT.

In this sample, this clone turned up a few times. The CDR3 loop is CASSYPHQPQHF. CDR3 DNA sequence: TGTGCCAGCAGTTACCCCCATCAGCCCCAGCATTTT. J is TRBJ1-5 and V is TRBV6-2 or TRBV6-3; D unresolved. CDR1 MNHEY and CDR2 SVGEGT come from the germline V gene. Trimming took 2 bases from V and 5 from J, leaving 4 bases between them. The CDR3 length is 12 residues.

This chain connects TRBV19 to TRBJ1-2, with 8 bases fitting TRBD1. CDR3 length equals 12 residues. The ends lost 11 bases at V and 8 bases at J; junction bases unmatched: 10. Germline loops: CDR1 LNHDA, CDR2 SQIVND (reference sequence). DNA for the CDR3: TGTGCCGGGGGAGGGACAGGACGAGGCTACACCTTC. The encoded protein is CAGGGTGRGYTF.

The sample holds one count of this clone. This chain connects TRBV24-1 to TRBJ2-5, with D maybe TRBD1 (6 bases). The CDR3 has 14 residues. V was trimmed by 4 bases and J by 2 bases, leaving 10 bases between them. Germline V gene lookup returns CDR1 KGHDR and CDR2 SFDVKD. This CDR3 reads CATSDGQIQETQYF. DNA for the CDR3: TGTGCCACCAGTGACGGACAGATACAAGAGACCCAGTACTTC.

V is TRBV2 and J is TRBJ1-2; TRBD1 matches at 11 bases. Germline V gene data show CDR1 as SNHLY and CDR2 as FYNNEI. Trimming at V came to 6 bases and at J to 3 bases, leaving 3 bases not matched to a gene. The CDR3 is made up of 14 amino acids. CDR3 DNA sequence: TGTGCCAGCAGGGGACAGGGGGTCTACTATGGCTACACCTTC. The encoded protein is CASRGQGVYYGYTF.

This chain joins TRBV9 and TRBJ1-2; D ambiguous. The CDR3 is made up of 12 amino acids. V shed 0 bases and J shed 8 bases, with 8 bases lying between them. From germline, CDR1 is SGDLS and CDR2 YYNGEE. The CDR3 reads CASSVGGRGYTF. CDR3 nucleotides: TGTGCCAGCAGCGTAGGAGGGCGCGGCTACACCTTC. The full variable domain, in which reference TRBV9 and TRBJ1-2 provide the parts outside the CDR3, is DSGVTQTPKHLITATGQRVTLRCSPRSGDLSVYWYQQSLDQGLQFLIQYYNGEERAKGNILERFSAQQFPDLHSELNLSSLELGDSALYFCASSVGGRGYTFGSGTRLTVV.

The genes are TRBV6-2 or TRBV6-3 and TRBJ2-2, with TRBD1 as a possible D gene (5 bases). Germline-derived CDR1 and CDR2 are MNHEY and SVGEGT. The V and J ends lost 5 bases and 4 bases respectively, with 11 bases between them. The CDR3 sequence is 14 residues long. CDR3 coding DNA: TGTGCCAGCAGTCCAGGGTCGGCCACCGGGGAGCTGTTTTTT. It yields the protein CASSPGSATGELFF.

The rearrangement uses TRBV7-2 and TRBJ1-2; tentative D call: TRBD1 (6 bases). Germline V gives CDR1 SGHTA, CDR2 FQGNSA. V was cut by 6 bases and J by 2 bases, with 13 bases left in between. The CDR3 extends over 14 amino acids. The CDR3 coding sequence is TGTGCCAGCAGTCCGGGACACGCAAACTATGGCTACACCTTC. Its translation: CASSPGHANYGYTF.